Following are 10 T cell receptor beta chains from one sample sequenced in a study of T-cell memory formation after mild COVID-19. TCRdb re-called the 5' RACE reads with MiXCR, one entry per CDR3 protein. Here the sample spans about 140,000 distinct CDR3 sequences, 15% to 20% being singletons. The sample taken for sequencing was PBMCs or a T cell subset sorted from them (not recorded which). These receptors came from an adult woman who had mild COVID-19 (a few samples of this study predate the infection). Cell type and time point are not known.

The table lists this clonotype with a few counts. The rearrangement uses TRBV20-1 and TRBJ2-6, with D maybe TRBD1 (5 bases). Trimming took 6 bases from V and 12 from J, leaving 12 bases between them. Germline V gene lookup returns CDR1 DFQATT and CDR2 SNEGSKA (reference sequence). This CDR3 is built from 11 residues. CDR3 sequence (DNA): TGCAGTGCCTGGGGCCCCGGCGTCCTGACTTTC. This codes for CSAWGPGVLTF.

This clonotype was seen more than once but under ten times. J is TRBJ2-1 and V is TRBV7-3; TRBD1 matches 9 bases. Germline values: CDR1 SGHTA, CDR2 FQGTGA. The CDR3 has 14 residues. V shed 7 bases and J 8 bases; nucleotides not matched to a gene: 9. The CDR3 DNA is TGTGCCAGCACCCCGGGGACAGGGAGGGATGAGCAGTTCTTC. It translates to CASTPGTGRDEQFF.

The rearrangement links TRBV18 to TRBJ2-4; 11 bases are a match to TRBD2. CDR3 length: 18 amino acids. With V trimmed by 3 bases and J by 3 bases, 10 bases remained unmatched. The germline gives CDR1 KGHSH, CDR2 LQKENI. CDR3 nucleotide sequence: TGTGCCAGCTCACCGCTAGCGGGGGGCGGAAAGGACAAAAACATTCAGTACTTC. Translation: CASSPLAGGGKDKNIQYF.

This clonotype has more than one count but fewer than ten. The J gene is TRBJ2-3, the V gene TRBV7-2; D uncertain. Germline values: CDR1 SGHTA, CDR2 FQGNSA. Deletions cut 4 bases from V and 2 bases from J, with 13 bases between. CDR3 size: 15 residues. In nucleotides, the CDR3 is TGTGCCAGCAGCTCCGGTTTGGGCCCCACAGATACGCAGTATTTT. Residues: CASSSGLGPTDTQYF.

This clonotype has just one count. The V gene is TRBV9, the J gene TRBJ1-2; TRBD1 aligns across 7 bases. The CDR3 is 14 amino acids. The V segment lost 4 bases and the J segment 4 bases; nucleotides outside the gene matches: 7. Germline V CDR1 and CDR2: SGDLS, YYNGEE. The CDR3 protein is CASSQGGGSYGYTF. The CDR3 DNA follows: TGTGCCAGCAGCCAGGGAGGGGGCAGCTATGGCTACACCTTC.

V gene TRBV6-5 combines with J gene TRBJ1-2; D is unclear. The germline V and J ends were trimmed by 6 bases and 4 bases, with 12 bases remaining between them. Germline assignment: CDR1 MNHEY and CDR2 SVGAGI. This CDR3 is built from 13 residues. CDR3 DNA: TGTGCCAGCAGGAGCAGGTCCTCCTATGGCTACACCTTC. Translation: CASRSRSSYGYTF.

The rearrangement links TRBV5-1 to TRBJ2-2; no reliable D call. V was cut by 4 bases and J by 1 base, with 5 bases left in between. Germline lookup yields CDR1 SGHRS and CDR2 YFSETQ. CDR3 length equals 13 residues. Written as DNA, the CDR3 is TGCGCCAGCAGCGGTCGGAACACCGGGGAGCTGTTTTTT. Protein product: CASSGRNTGELFF.

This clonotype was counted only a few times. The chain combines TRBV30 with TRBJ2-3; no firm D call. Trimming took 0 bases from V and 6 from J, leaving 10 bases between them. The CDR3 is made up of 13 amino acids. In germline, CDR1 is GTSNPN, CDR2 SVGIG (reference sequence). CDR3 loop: CAWSVRIRDTQYF. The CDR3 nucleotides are TGTGCCTGGAGTGTACGTATCAGGGATACGCAGTATTTT.

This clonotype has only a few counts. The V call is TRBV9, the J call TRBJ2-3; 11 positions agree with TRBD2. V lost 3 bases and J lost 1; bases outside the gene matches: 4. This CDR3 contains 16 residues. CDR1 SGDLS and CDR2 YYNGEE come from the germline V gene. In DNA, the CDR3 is TGTGCCAGCAGCGAACAACTAGCGGGAGGCACAGATACGCAGTATTTT. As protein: CASSEQLAGGTDTQYF.

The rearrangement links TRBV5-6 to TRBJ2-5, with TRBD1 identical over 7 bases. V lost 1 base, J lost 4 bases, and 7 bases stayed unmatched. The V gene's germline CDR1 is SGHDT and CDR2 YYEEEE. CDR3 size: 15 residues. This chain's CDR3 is CASSLLGQQPETQYF. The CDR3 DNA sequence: TGTGCCAGCAGCTTGCTGGGACAGCAACCAGAGACCCAGTACTTC.